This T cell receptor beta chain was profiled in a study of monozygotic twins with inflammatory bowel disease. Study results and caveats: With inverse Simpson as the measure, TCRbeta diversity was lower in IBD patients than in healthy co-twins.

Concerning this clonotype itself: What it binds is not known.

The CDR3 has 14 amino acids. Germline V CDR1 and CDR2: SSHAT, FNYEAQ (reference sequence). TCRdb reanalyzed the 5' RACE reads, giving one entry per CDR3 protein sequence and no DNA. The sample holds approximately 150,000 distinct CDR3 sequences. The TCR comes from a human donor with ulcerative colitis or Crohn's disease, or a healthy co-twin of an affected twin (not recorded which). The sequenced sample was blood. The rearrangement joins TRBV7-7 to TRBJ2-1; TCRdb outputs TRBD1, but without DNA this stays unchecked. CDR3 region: CASSLKGGYNEQFF.